What follows is one T cell receptor beta chain and its context. The data were obtained in a study of blood T cell repertoires in COVID-19. Looking at the study overall: Sites across the United States, Italy and Spain contributed samples from acute and convalescent COVID-19. T cells, B-cell-depleted T cells, or PBMCs provided the cDNA or gDNA that served as material.

Profiled with immunoSEQ multiplex PCR; TCRdb holds only in-frame clones, not every one. The data contain 400,000 or so clones, roughly nine tenths of them singletons. Per the germline V gene, CDR1 is SGHDN and CDR2 is FVKESK. The CDR3 runs 15 residues. Between the trimmed V and J ends, which lost 0 bases and 0 bases, there was a span of 8 bases. Participant ages covered roughly 18 to 89 years across 20 to 30 US areas. The chain combines TRBV14 with TRBJ1-1, with D maybe TRBD1 (5 bases). This sequence was found in a young man who had recovered from COVID-19. The sequenced sample consisted of PBMCs or T cells enriched from blood (not recorded which). The CDR3 loop reads CASSQDAGLNTEAFF. The CDR3 bases are TGTGCCAGCAGCCAAGATGCAGGGTTGAACACTGAAGCTTTCTTT.